Listed below are T cell receptor beta chains from one sample, sequenced in a study of T cell changes during pregnancy in multiple sclerosis. Only in-frame clones appear in the TCRdb table, and some are missing; sequencing was by immunoSEQ multiplex PCR. This sample has about 100,000 clones, with approximately 94% found just once. The starting material was peripheral blood, obtained before pregnancy. All receptors derive from a female donor with multiple sclerosis, enrolled in a pregnancy study. Both conserved end residues are part of each CDR3. Fields, in order: clone size, D gene, J gene, V gene, CDR3 DNA, CDR3 protein. The D gene is left open where the match is weak. Clone size is given for some rows only: seen once, a few or many times, or a class if the clone is expanded.

- - TRBJ2-7 TRBV9 TGTGCCAGCAGCGTTGGAGAGCCCTACGAGCAGTACTTC CASSVGEPYEQYF
- - TRBJ2-1 TRBV30 TGTGCCTGGAGAAGAGGGGGTGGCTTCTACAATGAGCAGTTCTTC CAWRRGGGFYNEQFF
- TRBD1 TRBJ2-5 TRBV6-1 TGTGCCAGCAACGACAGGGGGCTCCAAGAGACCCAGTACTTC CASNDRGLQETQYF
- - TRBJ2-3 TRBV6-5 TGTGCCAGCAGTTACACTAGCACAGATACGCAGTATTTT CASSYTSTDTQYF
- - TRBJ2-1 TRBV30 TGTGCCTGGAGTGTAGGCCTAGTTGGTGAGCAGTTCTTC CAWSVGLVGEQFF
- TRBD1 TRBJ2-7 TRBV23-1 TGCGCCAGCATTCCAGGACAGGCGGTGGAGCAGTACTTC CASIPGQAVEQYF
- - TRBJ2-7 TRBV4-1 TGCGCCAGCAGCCTTCAGCTAGCTTCGGTCGAGCAGTACTTC CASSLQLASVEQYF
- TRBD2 TRBJ2-7 TRBV2 TGTGCCAGCAGAGCGGGAGTCCGTGACTACGAGCAGTACTTC CASRAGVRDYEQYF
- TRBD2 TRBJ2-1 TRBV6-6 TGTGCCAGCCGTAACGGGCTAGCGGGAGGTAACAATGAGCAGTTCTTC CASRNGLAGGNNEQFF
- - TRBJ2-7 TRBV30 TGTGCCTGGAGTGTAGCGGGGACATATTCCTACGAGCAGTACTTC CAWSVAGTYSYEQYF
- - TRBJ1-4 TRBV6-5 TGTGCCAGCAGTTACTCGAGGGGGAATGAAAAACTGTTTTTT CASSYSRGNEKLFF
- TRBD2 TRBJ2-3 TRBV9 TGTGCCAGCAGCGTAGGCGGGGGGGCCAGCACAGATACGCAGTATTTT CASSVGGGASTDTQYF
- - TRBJ2-1 TRBV11-1 TGTGCCAGCAGCTTCTCCGGCTACAATGAGCAGTTCTTC CASSFSGYNEQFF
- TRBD1 TRBJ1-1 TRBV23-1 TGCGCCAGCAGTCAATCAGGGCGGACAGGGGGTAAGACTGAAGCTTTCTTT CASSQSGRTGGKTEAFF
- TRBD1 TRBJ1-1 TRBV19 TGTGCCAGTCTCAATACCGGGACAGGGAGGGCTGAAGCTTTCTTT CASLNTGTGRAEAFF
- - TRBJ1-2 TRBV9 TGTGCCAGCAGCGATAGCCCCAGCAGGGCTGGAGGCTACACCTTC CASSDSPSRAGGYTF
- - TRBJ2-7 TRBV28 TGTGCCAGCAGTTGGTTTAGTAACTCCTACGAGCAGTACTTC CASSWFSNSYEQYF
- TRBD2 TRBJ2-1 TRBV29-1 TGCAGCGTTGGTAGCGGGGGGTACAATGAGCAGTTCTTC CSVGSGGYNEQFF
- - TRBJ1-1 TRBV9 TGTGCCAGCAGCGTGAAGGGGACAAACACTGAAGCTTTCTTT CASSVKGTNTEAFF
- - TRBJ2-3 TRBV10-3 TGTGCCATCAGTGTATTAGCCACAGATACGCAGTATTTT CAISVLATDTQYF
- TRBD2 TRBJ2-1 TRBV5-1 TGCGCCAGCAGCTTCCAGCGGGAGGCCCGATTGCAATTAAATGAGCAGTTCTTC CASSFQREARLQLNEQFF
- TRBD1 TRBJ2-7 TRBV30 TGTGCCTGGAGCCGACAGGGCGGCTTCAACTACGAGCAGTACTTC CAWSRQGGFNYEQYF
- - TRBJ2-5 TRBV18 TGTGCCAGCTCACCAAATACTCAAGAGACCCAGTACTTC CASSPNTQETQYF
- TRBD2 TRBJ2-7 TRBV5-1 TGCGCCAGCAGCCCACTAGCGGGGGCCTACGAGCAGTACTTC CASSPLAGAYEQYF
- TRBD1 TRBJ2-7 TRBV27 TGTGCCAGCAGTGCAACCGGGACAGGGTCGTTCGAGCAGTACTTC CASSATGTGSFEQYF
- - TRBJ2-2 TRBV7-9 TGTGCCAGCAGCTTACCCCGGGACAAGAACACCGGGGAGCTGTTTTTT CASSLPRDKNTGELFF
- TRBD1 TRBJ1-4 TRBV2 TGTGCCAGCAGGGGACAGCACGGATCTAATGAAAAACTGTTTTTT CASRGQHGSNEKLFF
- - TRBJ1-1 TRBV9 TGTGCCAGCAGCGTAGATCCCAGGCAGCCTGAAGCTTTCTTT CASSVDPRQPEAFF
- - TRBJ2-2 TRBV6-5 TGTGCCAGCAGTCTACGGTGGGCAGGGGAGCTGTTTTTT CASSLRWAGELFF
- - TRBJ2-7 TRBV5-4 TGTGCCAGCAGCTCCCGGTACGAGCAGTACTTC CASSSRYEQYF
- TRBD2 TRBJ2-3 TRBV5-1 TGCGCCAGCAGCTTGGATAGTAGCGGGAGCACAGATACGCAGTATTTT CASSLDSSGSTDTQYF
- - TRBJ2-3 TRBV15 TGTGCCACCAGCATGAGCGGCGCTATCACAGATACGCAGTATTTT CATSMSGAITDTQYF
- TRBD2 TRBJ2-3 TRBV5-1 TGCGCCAGCAGCCCGGGACTAGCGTCCGATACGCAGTATTTT CASSPGLASDTQYF
- - TRBJ2-7 TRBV30 TGTGCCTGGAGTTACCCGAGAATGTTTCTCCACGAGCAGTACTTC CAWSYPRMFLHEQYF
many TRBD1 TRBJ1-1 TRBV29-1 TGCAGCTTCAACAGGGGCACTGAAGCTTTCTTT CSFNRGTEAFF
- - TRBJ1-3 TRBV7-6 TGTGCCAGCAGCTTGTGGGACTCGGCTGGAAACACCATATATTTT CASSLWDSAGNTIYF
- TRBD1 TRBJ2-7 TRBV19 TGTGCCAGTAGTCTGGACAGGGGGCGTATGTACGAGCAGTACTTC CASSLDRGRMYEQYF
- TRBD1 TRBJ2-3 TRBV20-1 TGCAGTGCTCAGGGACAGGGAACGCAGTATTTT CSAQGQGTQYF
- - TRBJ2-2 TRBV28 TGTGCCAGCAGCCCGAGCGTCTCAAGGAGAGCCGGGGAGCTGTTTTTT CASSPSVSRRAGELFF
- - TRBJ2-7 TRBV19 TGTGCCAGTAGCATTCAGGGGTCTTCCTACGAGCAGTACTTC CASSIQGSSYEQYF
- - TRBJ1-4 TRBV29-1 TGCAGCATAGTGGACAGAACTAATGAAAAACTGTTTTTT CSIVDRTNEKLFF
- TRBD2 TRBJ2-3 TRBV29-1 TGCAGCGTTGTGACTAGCGGGACTGCAGATACGCAGTATTTT CSVVTSGTADTQYF
- - TRBJ2-7 TRBV21-1 TGTGCCAGCAGCATCCGACAGGCTACCTACGAGCAGTACTTC CASSIRQATYEQYF
- - TRBJ2-7 TRBV19 TGTGCCAGTAGGGGGACACAGAGCTCCTACGAGCAGTACTTC CASRGTQSSYEQYF
- - TRBJ2-7 TRBV10-2 TGCGCCAGCAACGGGGACTCCTCCTACGAGCAGTACTTC CASNGDSSYEQYF